The sequence of this TCR beta chain was determined in a study of shared clonotypes between healthy human individuals. Study in general: Three CD4 naive, three CD4 memory, two CD8 naive and one CD8 memory plate were used per donor. General study findings and limits: The study generally estimated greater richness for naive than memory subsets.

Unmatched junction bases numbered 7, after V lost 7 bases and J lost 5 bases. The CDR3 sequence is 14 residues long. Germline-derived CDR1 and CDR2 are MNHNS and SASEGT. On this clone: Its antigen is unidentified.

Clones were sequenced by immunoSEQ multiplex PCR, and TCRdb holds only the in-frame ones, with some missing. The sample consists of roughly 640,000 clones, 74% of them appearing once. This TCR was sampled from a woman under 40 in good health. V gene TRBV6-1 combines with J gene TRBJ2-7; 11 bases agree with TRBD2. The specimen was memory CD4+ T cells sorted from blood. Subset denoted: CD45RA-negative fraction. Here the CDR3 DNA reads TGTGCCAGCATCAAACTAGCGGGAGATCACGAGCAGTACTTC. Encoded protein: CASIKLAGDHEQYF.